These 8 T cell receptor beta chains came from one sample sequenced in a study of response to subunit inactivated influenza vaccine. TCRdb used MiXCR to reprocess the RT-PCR reads, holding one entry per CDR3 protein. The sample has under 550,000 distinct CDR3 sequences, 7.6% seen once; the top ten hold roughly 13%. Sequencing was performed on PBMCs from blood, taken around 25 months after vaccination. The source is a man between 50 and 75 years old who received an inactivated influenza vaccine.

This chain joins TRBV5-6 and TRBJ1-2, with unresolved D. CDR3 length: 13 residues. Germline-derived CDR1 and CDR2 are SGHDT and YYEEEE. Trimming shortened V by 1 base and J by 7 bases, and 11 bases separated the two germline ends. CDR3 coding DNA: TGTGCCAGCAGCTTGAAAGCGGGGTTTGGCTACACCTTC. It yields the protein CASSLKAGFGYTF.

As concerns this clonotype: Just one base apart from a much larger clone, this may be a read error. The chain joins TRBV6-2 or TRBV6-3 to TRBJ2-1; 9 nucleotides align to TRBD2. Germline V gives CDR1 MNHEY, CDR2 SVGEGT. CDR3 size: 15 residues. CDR3 sequence: CAISKSGGPYNEQFF. DNA for the CDR3: TGTGCCATCAGTAAAAGCGGGGGGCCCTACAATGAGCAGTTCTTC.

Only a few counts were recorded for this clonotype. The gene calls are TRBV5-1 and TRBJ1-4, with D possibly being TRBD1 (6 bases). The CDR3 loop spans 14 amino acids. The V gene's germline CDR1 is SGHRS and CDR2 YFSETQ. V lost 3 bases, J lost 4 bases, and 10 bases lay in between. CDR3 sequence (DNA): TGCGCCAGCAGCTCAGGACAGATTAATGAAAAACTGTTTTTT. Translating it yields CASSSGQINEKLFF.

V gene TRBV5-6 combines with J gene TRBJ1-2; possible D gene TRBD1, 6 bases. V lost 4 bases to trimming and J lost 2 bases, with 12 bases between them. The CDR3 sequence is 14 residues long. Germline CDR1 reads SGHDT; CDR2 reads YYEEEE. The CDR3 region has the DNA TGTGCCAGCAGCCCAGTCGGACAGAACTATGGCTACACCTTC. The encoded protein is CASSPVGQNYGYTF.

In this sample, this clonotype turned up a few times. The chain uses TRBV7-9 and TRBJ1-1; unclear D gene. CDR1 and CDR2 from the germline V gene are SEHNR and FQNEAQ (reference sequence). Trimming shortened V by 1 base and J by 6 bases, and 15 bases separated the two germline ends. This CDR3 is built from 15 residues. CDR3 sequence reads: CASSLDIRASAEAFF. CDR3 sequence (DNA): TGTGCCAGCAGCTTAGATATACGGGCAAGCGCTGAAGCTTTCTTT.

This clonotype occurred many times. This chain connects TRBV4-1 to TRBJ1-2; 8 bases line up with TRBD1. Trimming removed 6 bases from V and 4 bases from J; junction bases left unmatched: 13. CDR1 MGHRA and CDR2 YSYEKL come from the germline V gene. CDR3 size: 16 residues. The CDR3 coding sequence is TGCGCCAGCAGACAACTGACCAGGGGGCGAAGCTATGGCTACACCTTC. This encodes CASRQLTRGRSYGYTF.

On this clonotype: Being one base from a much bigger clone, this may be a read error. The rearrangement joins TRBV3-1 to TRBJ2-7; perhaps TRBD1 as D (7 bases). The CDR3 covers 14 residues. The germline V and J ends were trimmed by 1 base and 5 bases, with 12 bases remaining between them. Germline CDR1 and CDR2: LGHDT and YNNKEL (reference sequence). The CDR3: CASSQGQGGDEQYF. In DNA form, the CDR3 reads TGTGCCAGCAGCCAAGGACAGGGAGGCGACGAGCAGTACTTC.

This rearrangement joins TRBV28 to TRBJ2-3, with D possibly TRBD2 on 6 matching bases. Per germline, CDR1 MDHEN and CDR2 SYDVKM. V was trimmed by 6 bases and J by 8 bases, leaving 18 bases between them. This CDR3 has 14 amino acids. The CDR3 loop is CASRTADYLGTQYF. Here the CDR3 DNA reads TGTGCCAGCAGGACCGCGGACTACCTGGGTACGCAGTATTTT.